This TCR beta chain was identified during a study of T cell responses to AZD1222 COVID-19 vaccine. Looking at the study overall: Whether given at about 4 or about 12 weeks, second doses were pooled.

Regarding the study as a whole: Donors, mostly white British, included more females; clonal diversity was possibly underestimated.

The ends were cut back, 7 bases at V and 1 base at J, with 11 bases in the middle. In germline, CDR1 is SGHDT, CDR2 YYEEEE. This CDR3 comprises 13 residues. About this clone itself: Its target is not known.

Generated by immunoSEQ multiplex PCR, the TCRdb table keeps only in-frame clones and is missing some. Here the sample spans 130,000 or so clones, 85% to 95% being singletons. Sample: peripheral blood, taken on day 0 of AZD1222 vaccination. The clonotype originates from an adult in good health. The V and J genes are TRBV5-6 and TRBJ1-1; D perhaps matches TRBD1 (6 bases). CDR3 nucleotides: TGTGCCAGCGCCGGACAGTCGAACACTGAAGCTTTCTTT. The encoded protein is CASAGQSNTEAFF.